The 6 T cell receptor beta chains given below trace back to one sample, sequenced in a study of T-cell reconstitution after alpha-beta-depleted transplantation in children. Molecular barcoding with unique molecular identifiers was used for the TCRbeta library. MiXCR, applied by TCRdb to the PCR reads, yields one record per CDR3 protein. In the table there are almost 250,000 distinct CDR3 sequences, about 26% of which are singletons. Sample: PBMCs, taken before TCRalphabeta/CD19-depleted stem cell transplant. The receptor source for this set is a girl aged 2 to 9 with Fanconi anemia, due to receive a stem cell transplant.

This clonotype came up a few times. This chain uses TRBV7-9 with TRBJ2-1; D perhaps matches TRBD2 (6 bases). Trimming cost V 5 bases and J 3 bases, with 14 bases left between them. The CDR3 is made up of 15 amino acids. Germline V lookup: CDR1 SEHNR, CDR2 FQNEAQ (reference sequence). The DNA of the CDR3 is TGTGCCAGCAGCCCTGCGGGGCGGTACTACAATGAGCAGTTCTTC. Translated: CASSPAGRYYNEQFF.

The chain carries TRBV29-1 and TRBJ1-1; D is possibly TRBD1 (5 bases). This CDR3 has 13 residues. Germline-derived CDR1 and CDR2 are SQVTM and ANQGSEA. Trimming removed 7 bases at V and 0 bases at J, with 12 bases between. The CDR3 coding sequence is TGCAGCGCAGGATTGGGACTGAACACTGAAGCTTTCTTT. This encodes CSAGLGLNTEAFF.

J is TRBJ2-7 and V is TRBV20-1, with a weak D call TRBD2 (6 bases). V dropped 5 bases and J dropped 2 bases, with 16 bases sitting between them. Germline CDR1 DFQATT, CDR2 SNEGSKA (reference sequence). This CDR3 spans 14 amino acids. CDR3 in amino acids: CSAPIRDLAYEQYF. The CDR3 coding sequence is TGCAGTGCTCCTATCCGGGACTTAGCCTACGAGCAGTACTTC.

Many counts were recorded for this clonotype. The chain recombines TRBV7-9 with TRBJ2-3; 13 bases match TRBD2. This CDR3 spans 19 amino acids. Germline loops: CDR1 SEHNR, CDR2 FQNEAQ (reference sequence). V gave up 0 bases and J gave up 0 bases; unmatched junction bases: 6. CDR3 region: CASSLARLAGGLSTDTQYF. The CDR3 region has the DNA TGTGCCAGCAGCTTAGCGCGACTAGCGGGAGGATTAAGCACAGATACGCAGTATTTT.

The CDR3: CASINGLTDTQYF. The CDR3 DNA follows: TGTGCCAGCATTAACGGGTTAACAGATACGCAGTATTTT. This chain links TRBV12-3 or TRBV12-4 with TRBJ2-3; no clear D. This CDR3 contains 13 residues. Trimming took 7 bases from V and 3 from J, leaving 11 bases between them.

This clonotype was picked up many times. This chain connects TRBV27 to TRBJ2-4; D is perhaps TRBD1 or TRBD2 (6 bases each). CDR1 MNHEY and CDR2 SMNVEV come from the germline V gene (reference sequence). The length of the CDR3 is 18 residues. Between the trimmed V and J ends, which lost 3 bases and 2 bases, there was a span of 20 bases. CDR3 in DNA: TGTGCCAGCAGTTTGGAGGGGCCAACAGGGAAGTCCAAAAACATTCAGTACTTC. It translates to CASSLEGPTGKSKNIQYF.